This note documents a single T cell receptor (beta chain) sequence. The target antigen is unknown. The CDR3 consists of 16 residues. The V gene end was trimmed by 4 bases and the J gene end by 6 bases; junction bases not matched to a gene: 12. Germline V gene sequence: CDR1 MDHEN, CDR2 SYDVKM. This sample was taken from a study of cytomegalovirus exposure and HLA in healthy donors. Study-wide findings and caveats: One variant, a missense change in DCLRE1C, was linked in a later analysis to TCR beta V- and J-gene trimming. HLA alleles were associated with 15,000 to 20,000 TCR beta sequences in a later analysis at 0.05 false discovery rate.

PCR used 60 Vbeta primers and 13 Jbeta primers. Method: immunoSEQ multiplex PCR; TCRdb's copy keeps in-frame clones and lacks some. This sample yields over 150,000 clones, of which roughly 80% are seen a single time; roughly 8% belongs to the top ten. The chain uses TRBV28 and TRBJ1-3; the match to TRBD1 covers 7 bases. The clonotype was recovered from a male donor in good health and CMV-seropositive. Source material: PBMCs. CDR3 residues: CASSSGGGQATNTIYF. The CDR3 nucleotides are TGTGCCAGCAGTTCGGGCGGTGGACAGGCGACAAACACCATATATTTT.